The sequence of this T cell receptor beta chain was determined in a study of CD8 T cells in ankylosing spondylitis. Whole-study findings and limits: Seemingly distinctive of ankylosing spondylitis blood was a TCR beta motif formed by eight highly homologous variants.

Each CDR3 protein gets one entry after TCRdb re-called the 5' RACE reads with MiXCR. The sample consists of a few hundred thousand distinct CDR3 sequences, 11% of them appearing once. Trimming took off 0 bases at V and 4 bases at J, with 11 bases between the two ends. The CDR3 has 15 amino acids. CDR1 SGHVS and CDR2 FQNEAQ come from the germline V gene. This clonotype was observed a few times. The antigen remains undetermined. The chain is built from TRBV7-8 and TRBJ2-3; D uncertain. Material: blood, either unsorted or a sorted T cell fraction (not recorded which). The source is a female donor with ankylosing spondylitis or in good health (not recorded which). The CDR3 DNA is TGTGCCAGCAGCTTAGCTGTCAATTCGGCAGATACGCAGTATTTT. Its protein is CASSLAVNSADTQYF.